These 22 T cell receptor beta chains share one sample of origin, sequenced in a study of T cell repertoires in aging, cancer and after chemotherapy. Rearranged V-D-J TRB sequences were amplified with a mixed TRB-A/B primer pool. MiXCR, run by TCRdb on the multiplex PCR reads, gives a single entry per CDR3 protein. The sample records around 20,000 distinct CDR3 sequences, 35% to 40% being singletons. The template was genomic DNA from peripheral blood, not RNA. The source material was blood. Receptors originate from a human donor with a solid tumor.

A note on this clonotype: At one of its ends the junction is not consistent with the germline gene, which may arise from a read error. CDR3 DNA sequence: TGTGCCAGCAGTAACTCCGGATCCTACGAGCAGTACTTC. Protein sequence: CASSNSGSYEQYF. This chain uses TRBV6-6 with TRBJ2-7; no reliable D call. There are 13 residues in the CDR3. Per germline, CDR1 MNHNY and CDR2 SVGAGI (reference sequence).

This chain links TRBV5-1 with TRBJ2-5; 11 bases line up with TRBD2. Per germline, CDR1 SGHRS and CDR2 YFSETQ. The J segment lost 6 bases and the V segment lost 0 bases, leaving 4 bases of the junction unmatched. This CDR3 spans 15 amino acids. CDR3 coding DNA: TGCGCCAGCAGCTTGGGTACTAGCGGGAGAAAGACCCAGTACTTC. It codes for CASSLGTSGRKTQYF.

The count of this clonotype is one. V usage is TRBV27 and J usage is TRBJ2-7; tentative D call: TRBD2 (5 bases). CDR3 length equals 16 residues. Looked up from germline, CDR1 is MNHEY and CDR2 is SMNVEV (reference sequence). The V gene lost 6 bases and the J gene lost 1 base, with 19 bases spanning the gap. For the CDR3, the DNA is TGTGCCAGCAGCCCCAACGGGGTCCCCTTGTCCTACGAGCAGTACTTC. Amino acid sequence: CASSPNGVPLSYEQYF.

The rearrangement uses TRBV30 and TRBJ2-1, with 9 bases that match TRBD2. The length of the CDR3 is 16 residues. With V trimmed by 3 bases and J by 0 bases, 6 bases remained unmatched. Germline V CDR1 and CDR2: GTSNPN, SVGIG (reference sequence). CDR3 nucleotide sequence: TGTGCCTGGAGAACAAGCGGGAGGAGCTCCTACAATGAGCAGTTCTTC. Its translation is CAWRTSGRSSYNEQFF.

This rearrangement joins TRBV5-5 to TRBJ1-4; D might be TRBD1 (6 bases). There are 15 residues in the CDR3. CDR1 and CDR2 (germline): SGHKS, YYEKEE (reference sequence). Trimming took off 0 bases at V and 5 bases at J, with 11 bases between the two ends. CDR3 sequence (DNA): TGTGCCAGCAGCTTGGAGGGACATGGGAATGAAAAACTGTTTTTT. Protein sequence: CASSLEGHGNEKLFF.

The chain employs TRBV18 and TRBJ2-1; D assignment may be TRBD1 or TRBD2 (5 bases each). Germline V gene sequence: CDR1 KGHSH, CDR2 LQKENI. Trimming shortened V by 5 bases and J by 5 bases, and 16 bases separated the two germline ends. CDR3 length equals 15 residues. For the CDR3, the DNA is TGTGCCAGCTCAGCCCCCCCGGGACGGGACAATGAGCAGTTCTTC. This sequence encodes CASSAPPGRDNEQFF.

The V call is TRBV29-1, the J call TRBJ2-3, with 9 bases that match TRBD2. The V gene's germline CDR1 is SQVTM and CDR2 ANQGSEA. Germline trimming cut 6 bases from V and 6 bases from J; bases unmatched to any gene: 10. The CDR3 extends over 14 amino acids. CDR3 nucleotides: TGCAGCGTGAAGACTAGCGGAAACACTGATACGCAGTATTTT. Translating gives CSVKTSGNTDTQYF.

This clonotype occurred a few times. The chain employs TRBV15 and TRBJ1-2; 8 nucleotides align to TRBD1. CDR1 and CDR2 from the germline V gene are LNHNV and YYDKDF (reference sequence). The CDR3 loop spans 15 amino acids. After removal of 5 bases from V and 8 bases from J, the junction contained 13 bases not matched to a gene. The CDR3 is CATSGEQGAFFGYTF. DNA of the CDR3: TGTGCCACCAGCGGCGAGCAGGGGGCTTTTTTCGGCTACACCTTC.

This chain connects TRBV19 to TRBJ2-3; 13 bases line up with TRBD2. The CDR3 runs 14 residues. Germline values: CDR1 LNHDA, CDR2 SQIVND (reference sequence). V gave up 6 bases and J gave up 4 bases; unmatched junction bases: 1. CDR3 protein: CASSGLAGADTQYF. For the CDR3, the DNA is TGTGCCAGTAGCGGACTAGCGGGAGCAGATACGCAGTATTTT.

CDR3 amino acids: CASSEEGTSYEQYF. The CDR3 nucleotides read TGTGCCAGCAGTGAAGAAGGAACCTCCTACGAGCAGTACTTC. V and J are TRBV6-1 and TRBJ2-7; no clear D. Trimming removed 1 base at V and 0 bases at J, with 7 bases between. Germline CDR1 and CDR2: MNHNS and SASEGT. The CDR3 extends over 14 amino acids.

The chain uses TRBV27 and TRBJ1-2; D is uncertain. V was cut by 6 bases and J by 1 base, with 9 bases left in between. The CDR3 is 13 residues long. The germline CDR1 and CDR2 sequences are MNHEY and SMNVEV (reference sequence). CDR3 bases: TGTGCCAGCAGCCCGAGGGTTAACTATGGCTACACCTTC. Translating gives CASSPRVNYGYTF.

This clonotype was found a few times. The V and J genes are TRBV7-9 and TRBJ2-3, with D perhaps TRBD1 or TRBD2 (5 bases each). The germline V gene has CDR1 SEHNR and CDR2 FQNEAQ (reference sequence). The CDR3 is 15 amino acids. Trimming shortened V by 3 bases and J by 0 bases, and 10 bases separated the two germline ends. The DNA of the CDR3 is TGTGCCAGCAGCTTCGGGGCTTCTAGCACAGATACGCAGTATTTT. Translation: CASSFGASSTDTQYF.

This chain joins TRBV6-5 and TRBJ1-4; D is unclear. CDR1 and CDR2 (germline): MNHEY, SVGAGI. V lost 6 bases and J 7 bases, leaving 12 bases between the germline ends. CDR3 length: 13 amino acids. CDR3 sequence: CASSRGGSEKLFF. The DNA for the CDR3 is TGTGCCAGCAGCAGAGGTGGGAGTGAAAAACTGTTTTTT.

V gene TRBV18 combines with J gene TRBJ2-2, with a tentative D call TRBD1 (5 bases). Germline V gives CDR1 KGHSH, CDR2 LQKENI. The CDR3 is 15 residues long. V lost 3 bases and J 1 base, leaving 9 bases between the germline ends. The DNA for the CDR3 is TGTGCCAGCTCACCGACGACAGTGAACACCGGGGAGCTGTTTTTT. This codes for CASSPTTVNTGELFF.

This clonotype was observed a handful of times. This chain links TRBV6-2 or TRBV6-3 with TRBJ2-3, with D perhaps TRBD1 or TRBD2 (6 bases each). Trimming took off 4 bases at V and 0 bases at J, with 14 bases between the two ends. Germline V CDR1 and CDR2: MNHEY, SVGEGT. This CDR3 has 16 residues. The CDR3 sequence is CASSSSGGGSTDTQYF. CDR3 DNA: TGTGCCAGCAGTTCAAGCGGAGGGGGGAGCACAGATACGCAGTATTTT.

Sample share makes this clonotype medium-sized (0.01 to 0.1%). The V gene is TRBV19, the J gene TRBJ2-1; D gene unclear. V lost 3 bases and J 4 bases, leaving 13 bases between the germline ends. Germline CDR1 is LNHDA and CDR2 is SQIVND (reference sequence). The CDR3 contains 15 residues. The CDR3: CASSIRLDGYNEQFF. The CDR3, as DNA: TGTGCCAGTAGTATTCGCCTAGACGGGTACAATGAGCAGTTCTTC.

The rearrangement uses TRBV19 and TRBJ1-5; D not certain. Trimming took 5 bases from V and 3 from J, leaving 8 bases between them. In germline, CDR1 is LNHDA, CDR2 SQIVND (reference sequence). This CDR3 comprises 13 residues. The CDR3 reads CASSPQNNQPQHF. The CDR3 nucleotides read TGTGCCAGTAGTCCACAGAACAATCAGCCCCAGCATTTT.

This chain links TRBV6-4 with TRBJ1-5; D might be TRBD1 (6 bases). Germline CDR1 MRHNA, CDR2 SNTAGT. V was pared by 4 bases and J by 6 bases, with 16 bases between. The CDR3 consists of 15 residues. This CDR3 is CASSVTAGEGQPQHF. The DNA for the CDR3 is TGTGCCAGCAGTGTGACGGCAGGGGAAGGTCAGCCCCAGCATTTT.

The chain combines TRBV27 with TRBJ2-2; D gene unclear. Per the germline V gene, CDR1 is MNHEY and CDR2 is SMNVEV (reference sequence). CDR3 length equals 14 residues. V was trimmed by 0 bases and J by 0 bases, leaving 2 bases between them. The CDR3 sequence is CASSLSPNTGELFF. The CDR3 DNA reads TGTGCCAGCAGTTTATCGCCGAACACCGGGGAGCTGTTTTTT.

V usage is TRBV12-3 or TRBV12-4 and J usage is TRBJ2-3; D possibly matches TRBD1 or TRBD2 (5 bases each). Deletions cut 5 bases from V and 7 bases from J, with 22 bases between. This CDR3 has 16 residues. CDR3 coding DNA: TGTGCCAGCAGTATTGGGTTGACCCGGGACGCATATACGCAGTATTTT. Protein sequence: CASSIGLTRDAYTQYF.

The chain is built from TRBV7-2 and TRBJ1-2, with D unresolved. This CDR3 has 14 residues. The V gene lost 1 base and the J gene lost 8 bases, with 14 bases spanning the gap. Germline CDR1 SGHTA, CDR2 FQGNSA. The CDR3 loop reads CASSLGGRVQGYTF. The CDR3 nucleotides are TGTGCCAGCAGCTTAGGAGGCCGGGTACAGGGCTACACCTTC.

This clonotype was seen just once. Germline is not matched at one junction end, which may reflect a read error. This chain uses TRBV7-9 with TRBJ2-3, with D possibly matching TRBD2 (6 bases). The CDR3 consists of 13 residues. Looked up from germline, CDR1 is SEHNR and CDR2 is FQNEAQ (reference sequence). The CDR3 bases are TGTGCCAGCAGGGCAGGCGGGGCAGATACGCTGTATTTT. Protein product: CASRAGGADTLYF.